Listed here are 12 T cell receptor beta chains from one sample, sequenced in a study of shared clonotypes between healthy human individuals. Profiling relied on immunoSEQ multiplex PCR, and the TCRdb table lists in-frame clones only, not all of them. The data contain 650,000 to 750,000 clones, approximately 79% of them singletons. Sample: memory CD4+ T cells sorted from blood. Subset described: CD45RA-negative fraction. These receptors were taken from a woman in her 30s in good health.

The V call is TRBV18, the J call TRBJ2-7, with TRBD1 identical over 7 bases. Germline CDR1 KGHSH, CDR2 LQKENI. V trimming: 3 bases; J trimming: 6 bases; junction bases outside the gene matches: 8. This CDR3 has 14 amino acids. The CDR3 DNA is TGTGCCAGCTCACCCTCAACAGGGGAGAGCGAGCAGTACTTC. Protein product: CASSPSTGESEQYF.

The chain uses TRBV4-1 and TRBJ1-5, with D perhaps matching TRBD1 (6 bases). CDR3 length equals 17 residues. Germline V gives CDR1 MGHRA, CDR2 YSYEKL. Trimming cost V 4 bases and J 1 base, with 17 bases left between them. CDR3 region: CASSRGGPEWSNQPQHF. For the CDR3, the DNA is TGCGCCAGCAGCCGGGGGGGGCCGGAGTGGAGCAATCAGCCCCAGCATTTT.

With respect to this clone: This sample includes further DNA sequences coding for the same CDR3. The chain is built from TRBV10-1 and TRBJ2-2, with unresolved D. The CDR3 is made up of 12 amino acids. Trimming shortened V by 2 bases and J by 6 bases, and 4 bases separated the two germline ends. Germline V gene sequence: CDR1 WNHNN, CDR2 SYGVQD (reference sequence). CDR3 loop: CASSEGSGELFF. CDR3 nucleotide sequence: TGCGCCAGCAGTGAGGGGTCCGGGGAGCTGTTTTTT.

In regard to this clone: A single base is all that separates this from a far larger clone, so a read error is likely. In the same sample, other DNA sequences code for this CDR3. The rearrangement joins TRBV7-3 to TRBJ2-7; no firm D call. V lost 2 bases and J lost 3, with 8 bases in between. The CDR3 sequence is 13 residues long. Germline V lookup: CDR1 SGHTA, CDR2 FQGTGA. The CDR3 DNA is TGTGCCAGCAGCTTAGGGGTTGGCTACGAGCAGTACTTC. Amino acid sequence: CASSLGVGYEQYF.

Note on this clone: This sample includes further DNA sequences coding for the same CDR3. This chain joins TRBV28 and TRBJ2-7; D is ambiguous. The CDR3 is 12 residues long. Germline assignment: CDR1 MDHEN and CDR2 SYDVKM. The V gene lost 3 bases and the J gene lost 2 bases, with 5 bases spanning the gap. The CDR3, as DNA: TGTGCCAGCAGTTTGGGTACCTACGAGCAGTACTTC. Amino acids: CASSLGTYEQYF.

The chain links TRBV27 to TRBJ2-1; D tentatively fits TRBD1 or TRBD2 (5 bases each). The V and J ends lost 7 bases and 5 bases respectively, with 12 bases between them. The length of the CDR3 is 13 residues. Germline lookup yields CDR1 MNHEY and CDR2 SMNVEV (reference sequence). In DNA form, the CDR3 reads TGTGCCAGCACGGGGTTCAGGGACAATGAGCAGTTCTTC. Translated: CASTGFRDNEQFF.

The V call is TRBV11-2, the J call TRBJ2-1; D is unresolved. Trimming stripped 3 bases from V and 4 bases from J, with 16 bases between. The CDR3 runs 16 residues. Germline CDR1 reads SGHAT; CDR2 reads FQNNGV. CDR3 residues: CASSFRVADRYNEQFF. The CDR3 coding sequence is TGTGCCAGCAGCTTCCGAGTCGCGGATCGGTACAATGAGCAGTTCTTC. Based on the CDR3 plus reference TRBV11-2 and TRBJ2-1, the full variable domain is EAGVAQSPRYKIIEKRQSVAFWCNPISGHATLYWYQQILGQGPKLLIQFQNNGVVDDSQLPKDRFSAERLKGVDSTLKIQPAKLEDSAVYLCASSFRVADRYNEQFFGPGTRLTVL.

The rearrangement links TRBV27 to TRBJ1-5, with D unresolved. Per germline, CDR1 MNHEY and CDR2 SMNVEV (reference sequence). This CDR3 comprises 14 residues. Deletions cut 6 bases from V and 0 bases from J, with 9 bases between. In nucleotides, the CDR3 is TGTGCCAGCAGCCCTTTCTATAGCAATCAGCCCCAGCATTTT. The encoded protein is CASSPFYSNQPQHF.

This clone was seen more than once but under ten times. The chain has TRBV5-1 and TRBJ2-5, with 15 bases identical to TRBD2. This CDR3 is 17 amino acids long. V gave up 0 bases and J gave up 5 bases; unmatched junction bases: 5. CDR1 and CDR2 (germline): SGHRS, YFSETQ. The CDR3 loop is CASSLGTSGREVETQYF. The CDR3 nucleotides read TGCGCCAGCAGCTTGGGGACTAGCGGGAGGGAGGTTGAGACCCAGTACTTC.

The V call is TRBV7-8, the J call TRBJ2-7; 9 nucleotides line up with TRBD2. The germline V gene has CDR1 SGHVS and CDR2 FQNEAQ. Trimming at V came to 5 bases and at J to 6 bases, leaving 11 bases not matched to a gene. This CDR3 contains 15 residues. CDR3 nucleotide sequence: TGTGCCAGCAGCCCGCAAGGTAGCGGGAGTCGCGAGCAGTACTTC. It specifies CASSPQGSGSREQYF.

In its sample, this clone was seen once. The chain carries TRBV28 and TRBJ1-1; D is ambiguous. The CDR3 consists of 15 residues. V lost 2 bases to trimming and J lost 8 bases, with 18 bases between them. CDR1 is MDHEN, CDR2 SYDVKM, per germline. CDR3 amino acids: CASSLDLVHGREAFF. Written as DNA, the CDR3 is TGTGCCAGCAGTTTAGATCTGGTTCATGGCAGGGAAGCTTTCTTT.

Comment on this clone: The same CDR3 arises from other DNA sequences in this sample as well. The rearrangement uses TRBV25-1 and TRBJ1-1, with D unclear. With 2 bases removed from V and 0 bases from J, the gap between germline ends came to 1 base. The CDR3 loop spans 12 amino acids. In germline, CDR1 is MGHDK, CDR2 SYGVNS. The CDR3 region is CASSEVNTEAFF. Here the CDR3 DNA reads TGTGCCAGCAGTGAAGTGAACACTGAAGCTTTCTTT.